Shown below are 10 T cell receptor beta chains from a single sample sequenced in a study of radiotherapy plus CTLA-4 blockade in lung cancer. The method was immunoSEQ multiplex PCR; TCRdb's version includes in-frame clones alone and lacks a portion of them. The table lists 81,000 or so clones, 70% to 85% of them singletons. This sample comprised peripheral blood, obtained from a patient treated with radiotherapy plus ipilimumab. These receptors all come from a human donor with non-small cell lung cancer who had stable disease on radiotherapy plus ipilimumab.

This clone was detected a few times. The chain has TRBV5-1 and TRBJ2-2; 9 nucleotides agree with TRBD2. The CDR3 consists of 15 residues. Trimming cost V 4 bases and J 0 bases; bases outside gene matches: 1. Germline-derived CDR1 and CDR2 are SGHRS and YFSETQ. CDR3 sequence: CASSPSGANTGELFF. DNA for the CDR3: TGCGCCAGCAGCCCTAGCGGGGCGAACACCGGGGAGCTGTTTTTT.

This chain links TRBV20-1 with TRBJ2-1; D is possibly TRBD2 (6 bases). The CDR3 loop spans 10 amino acids. The germline V gene has CDR1 DFQATT and CDR2 SNEGSKA (reference sequence). The CDR3 here is CSLAGPTQFF. As DNA, the CDR3 is TGCAGCCTTGCGGGACCCACACAGTTCTTC.

Details on this clone: Other DNA sequences in the sample encode the same CDR3. The rearrangement uses TRBV7-9 and TRBJ2-7, with unresolved D. Per the germline V gene, CDR1 is SEHNR and CDR2 is FQNEAQ (reference sequence). The CDR3 is 14 amino acids. The V gene lost 0 bases and the J gene lost 1 base, with 7 bases spanning the gap. CDR3 bases: TGTGCCAGCAGCTTAGCGGTAGCTTCCTACGAGCAGTACTTC. It is translated as CASSLAVASYEQYF.

As DNA, the CDR3 is TGCGCCAGCAGTCAGGGGCGCGAGCAGTTCTTC. Encoded protein: CASSQGREQFF. The chain uses TRBV10-1 and TRBJ2-1, with a weak D call TRBD1 (6 bases). Germline loops: CDR1 WNHNN, CDR2 SYGVQD (reference sequence). V lost 5 bases and J 10 bases, leaving 9 bases between the germline ends. The CDR3 extends over 11 amino acids.

CDR3 nucleotide sequence: TGTGCCAGCAGTTTAGTTACCTACGAGCAGTACTTC. It is translated as CASSLVTYEQYF. The gene calls are TRBV28 and TRBJ2-7; D is undetermined. This CDR3 contains 12 residues. V lost 2 bases to trimming and J lost 2 bases, with 4 bases between them. Looked up from germline, CDR1 is MDHEN and CDR2 is SYDVKM. Combining the CDR3 with reference TRBV28 and TRBJ2-7 gives the whole variable domain DVKVTQSSRYLVKRTGEKVFLECVQDMDHENMFWYRQDPGLGLRLIYFSYDVKMKEKGDIPEGYSVSREKKERFSLILESASTNQTSMYLCASSLVTYEQYFGPGTRLTVT.

This clone was seen once. The chain employs TRBV4-1 and TRBJ2-1; D is unclear. The CDR3 loop spans 14 amino acids. In germline, CDR1 is MGHRA, CDR2 YSYEKL. Trimming pared 1 base from V and 1 base from J, leaving 5 bases between. The CDR3 sequence: CASSQGDSYNEQFF. As DNA, the CDR3 is TGCGCCAGCAGCCAAGGCGATTCCTACAATGAGCAGTTCTTC.

Only a few counts were recorded for this clone. This chain uses TRBV20-1 with TRBJ1-5, with D maybe TRBD1 (5 bases). This CDR3 is built from 11 residues. Germline CDR1 DFQATT, CDR2 SNEGSKA (reference sequence). V dropped 1 base and J dropped 8 bases, with 6 bases sitting between them. The CDR3 nucleotides read TGCAGTGCTAGAGCGGGGGAGCCCCAGCATTTT. Its translation: CSARAGEPQHF.

The chain employs TRBV7-8 and TRBJ1-3; D remains ambiguous. Trimming took off 5 bases at V and 4 bases at J, with 9 bases between the two ends. The CDR3 contains 13 residues. Germline V lookup: CDR1 SGHVS, CDR2 FQNEAQ. The DNA of the CDR3 is TGTGCCAGCAGCCCAGACACGGGAAACACCATATATTTT. Protein sequence: CASSPDTGNTIYF.

This chain connects TRBV5-1 to TRBJ2-3; D might be TRBD1 (5 bases). V was clipped by 0 bases and J by 3 bases, with 11 bases between them. CDR1 is SGHRS, CDR2 YFSETQ, per germline. CDR3 size: 15 residues. This chain's CDR3 is CASSLGTLGTDTQYF. The CDR3 nucleotides read TGCGCCAGCAGCTTGGGGACATTGGGTACAGATACGCAGTATTTT.

Written as DNA, the CDR3 is TGTGCCAGCAGTTTATCAGGGTACGAGACCCAGTACTTC. This encodes CASSLSGYETQYF. The V call is TRBV27, the J call TRBJ2-5, with no clear D. V gave up 0 bases and J gave up 5 bases, with 7 bases separating them. The CDR3 length is 13 residues. Germline values: CDR1 MNHEY, CDR2 SMNVEV (reference sequence).